The next 21 T cell receptor beta chains were all read from a single sample in a study of blood T cell repertoires in COVID-19. Only in-frame clones appear in the TCRdb table, and some are missing; sequencing was by immunoSEQ multiplex PCR. The table lists roughly 250,000 clones, 70% to 90% of them singletons. Source material: peripheral blood. Receptors originate from a woman aged 45 to 65 with acute or convalescent COVID-19.

The J gene is TRBJ1-2, the V gene TRBV2; D is unresolved. This CDR3 has 15 residues. CDR1 SNHLY and CDR2 FYNNEI come from the germline V gene. Trimming left V 7 bases short and J 3 bases short, with 18 bases between. CDR3 amino acids: CASMQQARFYYGYTF. DNA of the CDR3: TGTGCCAGCATGCAGCAGGCCCGCTTTTACTATGGCTACACCTTC.

The V gene is TRBV30, the J gene TRBJ2-4; 7 bases map to TRBD1. Germline V gene data show CDR1 as GTSNPN and CDR2 as SVGIG (reference sequence). The trim removed 8 bases at V and 1 base at J, leaving 5 bases unmatched. The CDR3 is 13 residues long. The CDR3 spells CALETGAKNIQYF. The CDR3 region has the DNA TGTGCCCTGGAGACAGGGGCCAAAAACATTCAGTACTTC.

The V gene is TRBV19, the J gene TRBJ2-1; 7 nucleotides match TRBD1. V trimming: 7 bases; J trimming: 0 bases; junction bases outside the gene matches: 3. The CDR3 loop spans 14 amino acids. Germline V lookup: CDR1 LNHDA, CDR2 SQIVND (reference sequence). CDR3 DNA: TGTGCCAGTACAAGGGACAGCTCCTACAATGAGCAGTTCTTC. It yields the protein CASTRDSSYNEQFF.

The chain carries TRBV7-6 and TRBJ2-5; D perhaps matches TRBD2 (7 bases). Per the germline V gene, CDR1 is SGHVS and CDR2 is FNYEAQ. This CDR3 comprises 14 residues. V was clipped by 5 bases and J by 5 bases, with 15 bases between them. CDR3 nucleotide sequence: TGTGCCAGCAGCCCCCGGGGGGCGCGGGAGACCCAGTACTTC. Translation gives CASSPRGARETQYF.

V gene TRBV2 combines with J gene TRBJ2-7; TRBD2 aligns across 11 bases. The length of the CDR3 is 17 residues. The V gene end was trimmed by 0 bases and the J gene end by 2 bases; junction bases not matched to a gene: 6. Germline V gene data show CDR1 as SNHLY and CDR2 as FYNNEI. Here the CDR3 DNA reads TGTGCCAGCAGTGAAGCGATGCTTAGCGGGAGGGCCTACGAGCAGTACTTC. It codes for CASSEAMLSGRAYEQYF.

This chain connects TRBV13 to TRBJ2-3; TRBD2 agrees at 14 bases. From germline, CDR1 is PRHDT and CDR2 FYEKMQ (reference sequence). CDR3 size: 17 residues. Unmatched junction bases numbered 4, after V lost 4 bases and J lost 1 base. DNA of the CDR3: TGTGCCAGCAGCTCGACGGGACTAGCGGGAGGCACAGATACGCAGTATTTT. As protein: CASSSTGLAGGTDTQYF.

The V call is TRBV2, the J call TRBJ1-1; D gene uncertain. The CDR3 is 15 amino acids. Germline assignment: CDR1 SNHLY and CDR2 FYNNEI. Trimming removed 5 bases at V and 0 bases at J, with 13 bases between. The chain's CDR3 is CASSSEDGLNTEAFF. The CDR3 nucleotides are TGTGCCAGCAGTTCGGAGGACGGTCTGAACACTGAAGCTTTCTTT.

The chain links TRBV28 to TRBJ1-5; unclear D gene. This CDR3 contains 16 residues. Per the germline V gene, CDR1 is MDHEN and CDR2 is SYDVKM. Trimming removed 5 bases at V and 3 bases at J, with 17 bases between. The CDR3 is CASSGLELVDNQPQHF. CDR3 sequence (DNA): TGTGCCAGCAGTGGATTGGAGCTAGTTGACAATCAGCCCCAGCATTTT.

The rearrangement joins TRBV7-9 to TRBJ2-3; D gene unclear. V was clipped by 5 bases and J by 2 bases, with 14 bases between them. Germline V CDR1 and CDR2: SEHNR, FQNEAQ (reference sequence). The CDR3 totals 15 residues. The CDR3 DNA reads TGTGCCAGCAGCCCGTTGACTGGCCACACAGATACGCAGTATTTT. Translated: CASSPLTGHTDTQYF.

This chain links TRBV6-5 with TRBJ2-7, with 7 bases lining up with TRBD2. The germline CDR1 and CDR2 sequences are MNHEY and SVGAGI. V shed 2 bases, J shed 0 bases, and the junction held 4 bases outside the gene matches. The CDR3 extends over 15 amino acids. The CDR3 DNA reads TGTGCCAGCAGTTACCGCCTAGCGGACTCCTACGAGCAGTACTTC. It specifies CASSYRLADSYEQYF.

The chain uses TRBV19 and TRBJ1-4; no definite D call. CDR3 size: 15 residues. Germline CDR1 reads LNHDA; CDR2 reads SQIVND (reference sequence). The V end was cut by 3 bases, the J end by 0 bases, with 8 bases between. The CDR3 DNA reads TGTGCCAGTAGTATGCAGGATGCAACTAATGAAAAACTGTTTTTT. This sequence encodes CASSMQDATNEKLFF.

This clone was observed a single time. The gene calls are TRBV11-2 and TRBJ2-1; 11 bases map to TRBD2. The V segment lost 5 bases and the J segment 8 bases; nucleotides outside the gene matches: 8. CDR3 length equals 15 residues. The germline CDR1 and CDR2 sequences are SGHAT and FQNNGV. The DNA for the CDR3 is TGTGCCAGCAGCCGGGTAGCGGGAGGGCTGGATGAGCAGTTCTTC. This encodes CASSRVAGGLDEQFF.

The V call is TRBV12-3 or TRBV12-4, the J call TRBJ2-5; no reliable D call. The V end lost 5 bases, the J end lost 4 bases, and 11 bases lay between the germline ends. The CDR3 runs to 13 residues. The CDR3 sequence: CASSLDIRETQYF. The CDR3 bases are TGTGCCAGCAGTCTCGACATCCGAGAGACCCAGTACTTC.

The chain has TRBV27 and TRBJ2-1, with 7 bases matching TRBD1. The CDR3 length is 15 residues. With 8 bases clipped from V and 6 bases from J, the junction kept 13 bases outside the gene matches. The germline V gene encodes CDR1 MNHEY and CDR2 SMNVEV (reference sequence). The chain's CDR3 is CASGNIHPGGNEQFF. The CDR3, as DNA: TGTGCCAGCGGAAACATTCACCCAGGGGGCAATGAGCAGTTCTTC.

The V gene is TRBV24-1, the J gene TRBJ1-1, with TRBD1 matching 8 bases. Trimming cost V 1 base and J 0 bases; bases outside gene matches: 3. The CDR3 is 16 residues long. Per germline, CDR1 KGHDR and CDR2 SFDVKD. CDR3 loop: CATSDLGTGLNTEAFF. The CDR3 nucleotides are TGTGCCACCAGTGATTTAGGGACAGGACTGAACACTGAAGCTTTCTTT.

Notes on this clone: Other nucleotide sequences in the sample specify the same CDR3. The V gene is TRBV7-9, the J gene TRBJ1-2, with TRBD1 matching over 7 bases. Trimming removed 0 bases from V and 5 bases from J; junction bases left unmatched: 3. CDR3 length: 14 amino acids. CDR1 is SEHNR and CDR2 is FQNEAQ in the germline V gene (reference sequence). This CDR3 reads CASSLAQGGYGYTF. In DNA, the CDR3 is TGTGCCAGCAGCTTAGCCCAGGGGGGATATGGCTACACCTTC.

The chain combines TRBV18 with TRBJ2-7; 9 nucleotides agree with TRBD1. V shed 5 bases and J 6 bases; nucleotides not matched to a gene: 5. Germline V CDR1 and CDR2: KGHSH, LQKENI. The CDR3 runs to 13 residues. In DNA, the CDR3 is TGTGCCAGCTCAAGGGACAGGGAGGCCGAGCAGTACTTC. Amino acid sequence: CASSRDREAEQYF.

This chain uses TRBV7-3 with TRBJ2-4; a weak D match, TRBD2 (5 bases). The CDR3 covers 12 residues. Between the trimmed V and J ends, which lost 4 bases and 10 bases, there was a span of 11 bases. Germline values: CDR1 SGHTA, CDR2 FQGTGA. The CDR3 spells CASSSRAGIQYF. The CDR3, as DNA: TGTGCCAGCAGCTCGAGGGCTGGGATTCAGTACTTC.

The chain carries TRBV7-9 and TRBJ2-3; 11 bases map to TRBD2. Germline V lookup: CDR1 SEHNR, CDR2 FQNEAQ (reference sequence). The CDR3 length is 16 residues. V was pared by 4 bases and J by 6 bases, with 9 bases of the junction left unmatched. CDR3 region: CASSSLAGGLHDTQYF. The DNA for the CDR3 is TGTGCCAGCAGCTCCCTAGCGGGAGGCCTCCACGATACGCAGTATTTT.

The chain uses TRBV27 and TRBJ1-2; 8 nucleotides agree with TRBD1. CDR1 and CDR2 from the germline V gene are MNHEY and SMNVEV (reference sequence). Unmatched junction bases numbered 2, after V lost 6 bases and J lost 5 bases. CDR3 size: 12 residues. The CDR3 loop is CASRDRAYGYTF. The DNA of the CDR3 is TGTGCCAGCAGGGACAGGGCTTATGGCTACACCTTC.

The CDR3 DNA reads TGTGCCAGCAGTTTAATAGCCTACGAGCAGTACTTC. Translated: CASSLIAYEQYF. V gene TRBV28 combines with J gene TRBJ2-7; D gene unclear. Per germline, CDR1 MDHEN and CDR2 SYDVKM. There are 12 residues in the CDR3. With 2 bases removed from V and 2 bases from J, the gap between germline ends came to 4 bases. The full variable domain, with the rest looked up from reference TRBV28 and TRBJ2-7, is DVKVTQSSRYLVKRTGEKVFLECVQDMDHENMFWYRQDPGLGLRLIYFSYDVKMKEKGDIPEGYSVSREKKERFSLILESASTNQTSMYLCASSLIAYEQYFGPGTRLTVT.